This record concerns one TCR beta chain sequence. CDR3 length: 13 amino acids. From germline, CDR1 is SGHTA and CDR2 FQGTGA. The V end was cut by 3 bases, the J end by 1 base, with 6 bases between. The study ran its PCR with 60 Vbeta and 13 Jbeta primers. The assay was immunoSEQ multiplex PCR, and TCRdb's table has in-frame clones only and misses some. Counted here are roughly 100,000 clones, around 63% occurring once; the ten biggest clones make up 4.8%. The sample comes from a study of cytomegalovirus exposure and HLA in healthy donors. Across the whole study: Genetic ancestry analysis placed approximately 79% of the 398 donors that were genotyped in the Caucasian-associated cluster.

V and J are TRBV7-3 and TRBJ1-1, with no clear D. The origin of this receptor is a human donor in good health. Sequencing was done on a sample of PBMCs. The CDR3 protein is CASSFNSNTEAFF. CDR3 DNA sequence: TGTGCCAGCAGCTTTAATTCGAACACTGAAGCTTTCTTT.